These T cell receptor beta chains were read from a single sample in a study of a mutant IDH1 vaccine in newly diagnosed glioma. TCRdb's table, derived via immunoSEQ multiplex PCR, lists solely in-frame clones and lacks some. The profile shows roughly 60,000 clones, about 85% of them singletons. These receptors have no identified antigens. This material consisted of PBMCs, taken from a glioma patient whose treatment included an IDH1 peptide vaccine. These receptors were collected from a young man with glioma. Both conserved end residues are part of each CDR3. The D gene is left open where the match is weak. Rows may omit the clone size; those that give it use once, few, many or a size class.

NA | TRBJ2-1 | TRBV13 | NA | TGTGCCAGCAGCCAGGGGACCAATGAGCAGTTCTTC | CASSQGTNEQFF
NA | TRBJ2-5 | TRBV5-1 | NA | TGCGCCAGCAGCCCGGGACATCTTCAGCAGTACTTC | CASSPGHLQQYF
NA | TRBJ1-5 | TRBV2 | TRBD1 | TGTGCCAGCAGACGCACAGGGGGAGGTCAGCCCCAGCATTTT | CASRRTGGGQPQHF
NA | TRBJ1-6 | TRBV5-1 | NA | TGCGCCAGCAGATGGGTCGGGGCGAATTCACCCCTCCACTTT | CASRWVGANSPLHF
NA | TRBJ2-2 | TRBV25-1 | NA | TGTGCCAGCATGTCGTACACCGGGGAGCTGTTTTTT | CASMSYTGELFF
few | TRBJ1-1 | TRBV5-1 | NA | TGCGCCAGCACCGATAGGGTAGATGAAGCTTTCTTT | CASTDRVDEAFF
NA | TRBJ2-7 | TRBV7-2 | NA | TGTGCCAGCAGCTTAACCCCAACAGGCGCCTACGAGCAGTACTTC | CASSLTPTGAYEQYF
NA | TRBJ1-6 | TRBV25-1 | NA | TGTGCCAGCAGTACAACAGAGCTTTATAATTCACCCCTCCACTTT | CASSTTELYNSPLHF
NA | TRBJ1-2 | TRBV19 | NA | TGTGCCAGCTCCTACACCAACTATGGCTACACCTTC | CASSYTNYGYTF
NA | TRBJ2-3 | TRBV4-2 | TRBD2 | TGTGCCAGCAGCCACACGAGAGGAGCGGGGAGCCGAGATACGCAGTATTTT | CASSHTRGAGSRDTQYF
NA | TRBJ1-3 | TRBV30 | NA | TGTGCCTGGAGTGTACTCGGGTACTCTGGAAACACCATATATTTT | CAWSVLGYSGNTIYF
NA | TRBJ1-3 | TRBV7-9 | NA | TGTGCCAGCAGCTCCTCACAGGCGCAAGCTGGAAACACCATATATTTT | CASSSSQAQAGNTIYF
NA | TRBJ1-5 | TRBV29-1 | TRBD1 | TGCAGCGCCTTGACAGGGGGAGGCAATCAGCCCCAGCATTTT | CSALTGGGNQPQHF
NA | TRBJ2-4 | TRBV7-9 | NA | TGTGCCAGCAGCCCCCACGGGGACATTCAGTACTTC | CASSPHGDIQYF
NA | TRBJ2-1 | TRBV11-3 | NA | TGTGCCAGCAGCTTAGACGGGGTGTTGGGGTTACACGGCAATGAGCAGTTCTTC | CASSLDGVLGLHGNEQFF
NA | TRBJ1-1 | TRBV18 | NA | TGTGCCAGCTCACGACAGGAGAACACTGAAGCTTTCTTT | CASSRQENTEAFF
NA | TRBJ1-2 | TRBV27 | NA | TGTGCCAGCAGTACCTCCCCCACAGGGAGCGATGGCTACACCTTC | CASSTSPTGSDGYTF
NA | TRBJ1-5 | TRBV19 | NA | TGTGCCAGTAGTATAGGGACTCAGCCCCAGCATTTT | CASSIGTQPQHF
NA | TRBJ2-1 | TRBV19 | NA | TGTGCCAGTTCTCCCGGAGGGGGAACTGAGCAGTTCTTC | CASSPGGGTEQFF
NA | TRBJ2-2 | TRBV6-5 | NA | TGTGCCAGCAGTTACGTGGGGACCGGGGAGCTGTTTTTT | CASSYVGTGELFF
NA | TRBJ1-5 | TRBV21-1 | NA | TGTGCCAGCAGCAAAGCGTGGAGGGGGATACTCAATCAGCCCCAGCATTTT | CASSKAWRGILNQPQHF
NA | TRBJ1-6 | TRBV4-1 | TRBD1 | TGCGCCAGCAGCCAAGCCGGGACAGGGGGGATCTATAATTCACCCCTCCACTTT | CASSQAGTGGIYNSPLHF
NA | TRBJ1-5 | TRBV5-5 | NA | TGTGCCAGCAGCCGAACTGCGCTCCAGCCCCAGCATTTT | CASSRTALQPQHF
NA | TRBJ1-6 | TRBV5-1 | NA | TGCGCCAGCAGCCCGGACATGATTGATTCACCCCTCCACTTT | CASSPDMIDSPLHF
NA | TRBJ2-3 | TRBV4-2 | TRBD2 | TGTGCCAGCAGCCAGTTTGTAGGAGCGGGGCGCCAAGATACGCAGTATTTT | CASSQFVGAGRQDTQYF
NA | TRBJ1-2 | TRBV7-2 | NA | TGTGCCAGCAGCTTAGTACCCCCCAACCTTGGCTATGGCTACACCTTC | CASSLVPPNLGYGYTF
NA | TRBJ1-1 | TRBV18 | TRBD1 | TGTGCCAGCTCACCCTTTTCGACAGGGGGCCAAATGAACACTGAAGCTTTCTTT | CASSPFSTGGQMNTEAFF
NA | TRBJ2-5 | TRBV6-1 | TRBD2 | TGTGCCAGCAGGGGGACTAGCGTGGAGACCCAGTACTTC | CASRGTSVETQYF
NA | TRBJ1-5 | TRBV27 | TRBD1 | TGTGCCAGCATCACCCGGTGGACAGGGGGAGATTATAGCAATCAGCCCCAGCATTTT | CASITRWTGGDYSNQPQHF
NA | TRBJ2-7 | TRBV19 | NA | TGTGCCAGTAGTATGTTCCTTTCCTACGAGCAGTACTTC | CASSMFLSYEQYF
NA | TRBJ2-1 | TRBV5-6 | TRBD1 | TGTGCCAGCAGCTTGCTGGACAGGGACTACAATGAGCAGTTCTTC | CASSLLDRDYNEQFF
NA | TRBJ2-5 | TRBV10-3 | TRBD1 | TGTGCCATCAGCGTAGGGACAGCACAAGAGACCCAGTACTTC | CAISVGTAQETQYF
NA | TRBJ2-3 | TRBV10-3 | NA | TGTGCCATCAGTGAGTCAGGGGAGAGCACAGATACGCAGTATTTT | CAISESGESTDTQYF
NA | TRBJ1-2 | TRBV29-1 | NA | TGCAGCGGATGGACAGAGACTAACTATGGCTACACCTTC | CSGWTETNYGYTF
NA | TRBJ2-1 | TRBV7-2 | TRBD2 | TGTGCCAGCAGCTTAGAGTTGGTAGCGGGGGCCTACAATGAGCAGTTCTTC | CASSLELVAGAYNEQFF
NA | TRBJ2-3 | TRBV12-2 | NA | TGTGCAAGTCGCACGTCGGGGCGACGAGCAGATACGCAGTATTTT | CASRTSGRRADTQYF
NA | TRBJ1-6 | TRBV19 | NA | TGTGCCAGTAGTATAACCACTAACCATTCACCCCTCCACTTT | CASSITTNHSPLHF
NA | TRBJ2-1 | TRBV5-1 | NA | TGCGCCAGCAGCTTGGATGTGGGGGTTCGGAATGAGCAGTTCTTC | CASSLDVGVRNEQFF
NA | TRBJ2-1 | TRBV7-8 | NA | TGTGCCAGCAGTTTAGCCGGGGACTCCCACTACCCAGGGGAAAGTGAGCAGTTCTTC | CASSLAGDSHYPGESEQFF
NA | TRBJ2-3 | TRBV7-6 | NA | TGTGCCAGCAGCTTAGCGCAGGTGGCTAGAACAGATACGCAGTATTTT | CASSLAQVARTDTQYF
NA | TRBJ2-2 | TRBV7-8 | TRBD2 | TGTGCCAGCAGCTTGGGACTAGCGGGGGCCAGGGACACCGGGGAGCTGTTTTTT | CASSLGLAGARDTGELFF
NA | TRBJ1-1 | TRBV2 | NA | TGTGCCAGCTGTCGGACCCAGTTGAACACTGAAGCTTTCTTT | CASCRTQLNTEAFF
few | TRBJ2-1 | TRBV4-2 | NA | TGTGCCAGCAGCCAAGGGTTCGGACACCAGAATGAGCAGTTCTTC | CASSQGFGHQNEQFF
NA | TRBJ2-6 | TRBV19 | NA | TGTGCCAGTAGTATGGGAACTGGGGCCAACGTCCTGACTTTC | CASSMGTGANVLTF
NA | TRBJ2-5 | TRBV7-7 | NA | TGTGCCAGCAGCCGCCGACAGGGAGGCGAGGAGACCCAGTACTTC | CASSRRQGGEETQYF
NA | TRBJ2-4 | TRBV13 | NA | TGTGCCAGCAGCTTGAGCAGGACCAACAAAAACATTCAGTACTTC | CASSLSRTNKNIQYF
NA | TRBJ2-7 | TRBV6-5 | NA | TGTGCCAGCAGTTACGGGGCAGGGACCTACGAGCAGTACTTC | CASSYGAGTYEQYF
once | TRBJ2-1 | TRBV5-4 | TRBD2 | TGTGCCAGCAGCTGGGGAGCGGGGGGGTACAATGAGCAGTTCTTC | CASSWGAGGYNEQFF
NA | TRBJ2-3 | TRBV6-6 | NA | TGTGCCAGCAGACCCTTGCGGTGGGACACAGATACGCAGTATTTT | CASRPLRWDTDTQYF
NA | TRBJ1-2 | TRBV7-8 | TRBD1 | TGTGCCAGCAGCCAACGCCGGGACAGTTACTTATATGGCTACACCTTC | CASSQRRDSYLYGYTF
few | TRBJ1-4 | TRBV4-1 | NA | TGCGCCAGCAGCCAATGGCGGAATGAAAAACTGTTTTTT | CASSQWRNEKLFF
NA | TRBJ2-1 | TRBV6-5 | TRBD2 | TGTGCCAGCAGTTACTCTAGCGGGCGTCACAATGAGCAGTTCTTC | CASSYSSGRHNEQFF
NA | TRBJ1-4 | TRBV19 | NA | TGTGCCAGTAGTATACTGACGCGTAGTAATGAAAAACTGTTTTTT | CASSILTRSNEKLFF
NA | TRBJ1-2 | TRBV19 | NA | TGTGCCAGTAGTATGTCGGGGGCCAGGGGAAACTATGGCTACACCTTC | CASSMSGARGNYGYTF
NA | TRBJ2-7 | TRBV19 | NA | TGTGCCAGTAGTATGGGGCCCACCACGAGACAGGTCCCCTACGAGCAGTACTTC | CASSMGPTTRQVPYEQYF
NA | TRBJ2-7 | TRBV28 | NA | TGTGCCAGCAGTTTATATGAGGTGCAGTACTTC | CASSLYEVQYF
NA | TRBJ2-5 | TRBV25-1 | NA | TGTGCCAGCAGTACCGGCTTATCCCAGTACTTC | CASSTGLSQYF
NA | TRBJ1-2 | TRBV14 | TRBD1 | TGTGCCAGCAGCGACAGGGGTAACTATGGCTACACCTTC | CASSDRGNYGYTF
NA | TRBJ2-4 | TRBV11-2 | NA | TGTGCCAGCTGCGAGGCCCACGGGGTCATTCAGTACTTC | CASCEAHGVIQYF
NA | TRBJ2-1 | TRBV5-1 | NA | TGCGCCAGCAGCTTAGACAGGGCTAGATCCTTCGGGACTACGAGCTCCTACAATGAGCAGTTCTTC | CASSLDRARSFGTTSSYNEQFF